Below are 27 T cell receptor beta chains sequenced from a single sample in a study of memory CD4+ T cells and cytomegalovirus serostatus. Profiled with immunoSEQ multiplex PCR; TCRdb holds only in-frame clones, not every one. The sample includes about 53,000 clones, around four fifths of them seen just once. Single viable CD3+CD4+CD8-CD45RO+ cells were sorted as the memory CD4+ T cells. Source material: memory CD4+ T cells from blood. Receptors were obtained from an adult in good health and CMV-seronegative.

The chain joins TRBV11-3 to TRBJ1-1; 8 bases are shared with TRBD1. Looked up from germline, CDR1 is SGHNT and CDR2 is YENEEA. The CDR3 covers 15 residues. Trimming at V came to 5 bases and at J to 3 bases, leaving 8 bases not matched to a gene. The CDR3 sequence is CASSPVRGQDTEAFF. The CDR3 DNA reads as TGTGCCAGCAGCCCCGTCAGGGGACAGGACACTGAAGCTTTCTTT.

The DNA of the CDR3 is TGCACCAGCAGCCAAACCGGGACTAGCTCTCAGACCCAGTACTTC. Translation gives CTSSQTGTSSQTQYF. V gene TRBV1 combines with J gene TRBJ2-5; the tabulated D call, TRBD2, remains unverified against the DNA. TRBV1 is a pseudogene. The CDR3 extends over 15 amino acids.

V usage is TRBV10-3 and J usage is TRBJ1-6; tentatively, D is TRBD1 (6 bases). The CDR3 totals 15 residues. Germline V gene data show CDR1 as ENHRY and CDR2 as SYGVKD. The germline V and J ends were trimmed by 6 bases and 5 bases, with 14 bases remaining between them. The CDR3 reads CAISTGTLNNSPLHF. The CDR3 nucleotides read TGTGCCATCAGCACAGGGACCCTTAATAATTCACCCCTCCACTTT.

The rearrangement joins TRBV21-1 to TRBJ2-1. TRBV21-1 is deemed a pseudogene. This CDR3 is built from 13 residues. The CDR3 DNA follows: TGTGCCAGCATCCCCCGCGCAGGCGGTGAGCAGTTCTTC. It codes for CASIPRAGGEQFF.

The CDR3 region has the DNA TGTGCCAGCAGCTTGGAAACAGGGCTCTATGGCTACACCTTC. Encoded protein: CASSLETGLYGYTF. This chain joins TRBV5-4 and TRBJ1-2; D possibly corresponds to TRBD1 (6 bases). The germline V gene encodes CDR1 SGHNT and CDR2 YYREEE (reference sequence). Trimming shortened V by 0 bases and J by 4 bases, and 10 bases separated the two germline ends. The CDR3 spans 14 residues.

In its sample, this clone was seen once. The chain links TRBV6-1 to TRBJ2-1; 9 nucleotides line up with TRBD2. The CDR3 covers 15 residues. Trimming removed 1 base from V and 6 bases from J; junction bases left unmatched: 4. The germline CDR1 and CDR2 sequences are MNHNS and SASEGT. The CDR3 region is CASSEGLAGTNEQFF. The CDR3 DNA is TGTGCCAGCAGTGAAGGGCTAGCGGGGACCAATGAGCAGTTCTTC.

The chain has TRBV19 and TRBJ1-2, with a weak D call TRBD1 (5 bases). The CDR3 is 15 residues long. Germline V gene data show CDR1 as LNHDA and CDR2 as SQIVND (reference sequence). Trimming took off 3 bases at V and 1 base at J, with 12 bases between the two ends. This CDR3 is CASSIGTGVNYGYTF. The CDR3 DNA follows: TGTGCCAGTAGTATTGGGACGGGGGTTAACTATGGCTACACCTTC.

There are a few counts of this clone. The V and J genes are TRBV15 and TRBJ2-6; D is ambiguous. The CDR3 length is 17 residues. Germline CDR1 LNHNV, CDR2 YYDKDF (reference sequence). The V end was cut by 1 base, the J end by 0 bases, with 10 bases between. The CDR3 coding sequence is TGTGCCACCAGCAGAGGCGGCGGATTCTCTGGGGCCAACGTCCTGACTTTC. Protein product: CATSRGGGFSGANVLTF.

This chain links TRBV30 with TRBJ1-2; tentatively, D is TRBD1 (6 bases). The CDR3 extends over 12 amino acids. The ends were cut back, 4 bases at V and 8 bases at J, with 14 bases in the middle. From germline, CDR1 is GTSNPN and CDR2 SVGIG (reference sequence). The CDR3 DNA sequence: TGTGCCTGGAACGGGGGCTATAGCGGCTACACCTTC. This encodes CAWNGGYSGYTF.

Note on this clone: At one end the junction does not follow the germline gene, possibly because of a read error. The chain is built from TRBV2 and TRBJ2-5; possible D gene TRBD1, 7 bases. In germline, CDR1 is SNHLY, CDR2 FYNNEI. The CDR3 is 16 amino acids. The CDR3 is CASSEETGDSGEIQYF. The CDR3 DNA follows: TGTGCCAGCAGTGAGGAAACAGGGGATTCGGGAGAGATCCAGTACTTC.

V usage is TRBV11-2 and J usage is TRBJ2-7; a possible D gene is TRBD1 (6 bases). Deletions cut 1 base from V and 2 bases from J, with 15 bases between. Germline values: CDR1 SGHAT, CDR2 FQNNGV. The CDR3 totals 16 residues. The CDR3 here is CASSLAAAGVPYEQYF. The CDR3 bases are TGTGCCAGCAGCTTAGCAGCGGCAGGGGTTCCCTACGAGCAGTACTTC.

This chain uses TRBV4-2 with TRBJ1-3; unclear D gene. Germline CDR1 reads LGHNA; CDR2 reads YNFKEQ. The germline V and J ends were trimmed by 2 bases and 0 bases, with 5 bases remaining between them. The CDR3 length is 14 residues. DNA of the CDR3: TGTGCCAGCAGCCAATCCGACTCTGGAAACACCATATATTTT. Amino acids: CASSQSDSGNTIYF.

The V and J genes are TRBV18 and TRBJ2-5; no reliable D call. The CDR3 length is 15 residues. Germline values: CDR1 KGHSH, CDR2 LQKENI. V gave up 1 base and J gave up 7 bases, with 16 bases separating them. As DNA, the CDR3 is TGTGCCAGCTCACCACAGTCGGTTAGGGAAGGGACCCAGTACTTC. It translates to CASSPQSVREGTQYF.

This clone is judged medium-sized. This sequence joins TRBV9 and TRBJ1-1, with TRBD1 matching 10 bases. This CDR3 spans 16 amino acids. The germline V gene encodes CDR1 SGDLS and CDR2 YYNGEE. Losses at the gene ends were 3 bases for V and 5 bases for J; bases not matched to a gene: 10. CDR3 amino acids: CASSATIGQGGTEAFF. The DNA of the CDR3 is TGTGCCAGCAGCGCTACCATCGGACAGGGGGGAACTGAAGCTTTCTTT. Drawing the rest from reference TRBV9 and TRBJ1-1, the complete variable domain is DSGVTQTPKHLITATGQRVTLRCSPRSGDLSVYWYQQSLDQGLQFLIQYYNGEERAKGNILERFSAQQFPDLHSELNLSSLELGDSALYFCASSATIGQGGTEAFFGQGTRLTVV.

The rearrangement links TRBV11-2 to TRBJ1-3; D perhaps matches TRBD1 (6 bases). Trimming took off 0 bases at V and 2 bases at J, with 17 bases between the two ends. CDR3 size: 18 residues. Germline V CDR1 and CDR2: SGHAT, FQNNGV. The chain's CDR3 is CASSLDYAVAGAGNTIYF. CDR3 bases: TGTGCCAGCAGCTTAGATTATGCTGTGGCAGGGGCTGGAAACACCATATATTTT.

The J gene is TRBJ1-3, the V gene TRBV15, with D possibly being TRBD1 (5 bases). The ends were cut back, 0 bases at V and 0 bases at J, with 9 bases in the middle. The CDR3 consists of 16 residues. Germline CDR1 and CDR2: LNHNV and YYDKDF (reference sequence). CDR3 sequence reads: CATSRDDRVSGNTIYF. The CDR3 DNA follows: TGTGCCACCAGCAGAGATGACAGAGTCTCTGGAAACACCATATATTTT.

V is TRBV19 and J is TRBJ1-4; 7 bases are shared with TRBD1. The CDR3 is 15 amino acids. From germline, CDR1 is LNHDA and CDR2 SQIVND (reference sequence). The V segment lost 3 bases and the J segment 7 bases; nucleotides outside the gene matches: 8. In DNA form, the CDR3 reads TGTGCCAGTAGTATTCGACAGGGCGGTACTGAAAAACTGTTTTTT. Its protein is CASSIRQGGTEKLFF.

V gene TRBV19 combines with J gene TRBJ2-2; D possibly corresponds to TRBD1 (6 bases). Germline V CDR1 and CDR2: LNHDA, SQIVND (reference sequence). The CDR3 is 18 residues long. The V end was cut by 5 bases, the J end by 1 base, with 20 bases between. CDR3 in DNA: TGTGCCAGTAGTCAAGCCGAGGGGGTCCCCTTGAACACCGGGGAGCTGTTTTTT. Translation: CASSQAEGVPLNTGELFF.

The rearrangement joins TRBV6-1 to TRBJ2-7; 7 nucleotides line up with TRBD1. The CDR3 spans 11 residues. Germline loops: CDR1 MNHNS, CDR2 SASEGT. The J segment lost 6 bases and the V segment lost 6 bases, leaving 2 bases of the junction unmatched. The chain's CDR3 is CASRGQTEQYF. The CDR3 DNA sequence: TGTGCCAGCAGGGGACAGACCGAGCAGTACTTC.

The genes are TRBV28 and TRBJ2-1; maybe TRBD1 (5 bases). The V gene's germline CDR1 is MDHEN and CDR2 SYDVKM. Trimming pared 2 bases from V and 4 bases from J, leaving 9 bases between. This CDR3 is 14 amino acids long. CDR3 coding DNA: TGTGCCAGCAGTTTACGGCCAGGGTACAATGAGCAGTTCTTC. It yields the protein CASSLRPGYNEQFF.

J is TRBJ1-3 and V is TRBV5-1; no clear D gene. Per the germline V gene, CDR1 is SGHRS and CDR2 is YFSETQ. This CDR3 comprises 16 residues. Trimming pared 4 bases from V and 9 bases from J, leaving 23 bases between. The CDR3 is CASSPVIAGPLGTIYF. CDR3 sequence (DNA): TGCGCCAGCAGCCCCGTCATCGCCGGGCCTCTCGGCACCATATATTTT.

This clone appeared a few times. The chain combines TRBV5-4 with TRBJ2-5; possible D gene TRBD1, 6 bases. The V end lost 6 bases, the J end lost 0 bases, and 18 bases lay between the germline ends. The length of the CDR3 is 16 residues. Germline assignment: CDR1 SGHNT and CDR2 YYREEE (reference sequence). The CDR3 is CASTTGTFPYQETQYF. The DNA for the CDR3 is TGTGCCAGCACCACGGGGACATTTCCGTACCAAGAGACCCAGTACTTC.

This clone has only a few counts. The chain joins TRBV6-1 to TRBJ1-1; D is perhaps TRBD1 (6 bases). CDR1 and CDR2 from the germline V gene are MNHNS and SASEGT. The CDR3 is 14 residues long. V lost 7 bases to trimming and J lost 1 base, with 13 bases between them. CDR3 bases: TGTGCCAGCATCGAAACAGGGAGGAACACTGAAGCTTTCTTT. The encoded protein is CASIETGRNTEAFF.

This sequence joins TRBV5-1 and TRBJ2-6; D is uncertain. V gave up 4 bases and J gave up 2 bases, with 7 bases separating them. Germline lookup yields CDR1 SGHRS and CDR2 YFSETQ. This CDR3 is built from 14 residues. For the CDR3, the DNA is TGCGCCAGCAGCGTGGGTCCTGGGGCCAACGTCCTGACTTTC. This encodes CASSVGPGANVLTF.

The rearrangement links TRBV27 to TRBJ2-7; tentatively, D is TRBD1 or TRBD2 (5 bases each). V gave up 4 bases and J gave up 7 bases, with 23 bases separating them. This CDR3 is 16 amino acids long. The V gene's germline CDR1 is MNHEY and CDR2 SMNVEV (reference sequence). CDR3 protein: CASSSLRGRSVGEQYF. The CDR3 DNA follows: TGTGCCAGCAGTTCTCTACGGGGCAGGTCGGTGGGGGAGCAGTACTTC.

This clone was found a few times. As DNA, the CDR3 is TGTGCCAGCAGCCCCGCGGGGGGTCGGTCACCCCTCCACTTT. It translates to CASSPAGGRSPLHF. This rearrangement joins TRBV7-6 to TRBJ1-6, with D possibly TRBD1 on 5 matching bases. Trimming pared 5 bases from V and 10 bases from J, leaving 15 bases between. Germline loops: CDR1 SGHVS, CDR2 FNYEAQ. The CDR3 is made up of 14 amino acids.

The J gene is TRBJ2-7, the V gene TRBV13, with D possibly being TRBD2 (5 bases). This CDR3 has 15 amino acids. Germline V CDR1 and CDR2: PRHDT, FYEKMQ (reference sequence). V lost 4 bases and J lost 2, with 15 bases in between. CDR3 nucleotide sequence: TGTGCCAGCAGCTACCTGGGAGTGAAGACCTACGAGCAGTACTTC. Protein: CASSYLGVKTYEQYF.